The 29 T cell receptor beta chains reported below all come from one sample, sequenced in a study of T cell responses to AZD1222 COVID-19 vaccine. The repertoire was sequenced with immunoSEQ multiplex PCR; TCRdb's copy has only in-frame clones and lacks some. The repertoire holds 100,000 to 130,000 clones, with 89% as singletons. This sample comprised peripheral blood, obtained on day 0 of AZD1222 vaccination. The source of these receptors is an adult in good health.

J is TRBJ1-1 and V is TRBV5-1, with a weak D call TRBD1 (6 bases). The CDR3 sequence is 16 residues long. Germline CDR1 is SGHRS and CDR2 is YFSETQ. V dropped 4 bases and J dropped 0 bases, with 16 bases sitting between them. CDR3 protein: CASSIVRDNMNTEAFF. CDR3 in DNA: TGCGCCAGCAGCATAGTACGGGACAACATGAACACTGAAGCTTTCTTT.

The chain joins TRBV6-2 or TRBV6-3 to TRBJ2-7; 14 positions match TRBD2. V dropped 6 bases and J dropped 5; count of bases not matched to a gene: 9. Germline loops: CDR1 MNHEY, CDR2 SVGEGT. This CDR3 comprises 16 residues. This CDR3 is CASSRGTSGRVNEQYF. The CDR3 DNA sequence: TGTGCCAGCAGCCGGGGGACTAGCGGGAGAGTTAACGAGCAGTACTTC.

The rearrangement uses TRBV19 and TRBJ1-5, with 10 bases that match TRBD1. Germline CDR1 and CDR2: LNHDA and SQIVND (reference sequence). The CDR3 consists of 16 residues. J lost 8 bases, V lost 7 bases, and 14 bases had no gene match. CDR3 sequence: CASTPMPTGGLEPQHF. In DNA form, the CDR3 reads TGTGCCAGTACACCCATGCCGACAGGGGGCCTTGAGCCCCAGCATTTT.

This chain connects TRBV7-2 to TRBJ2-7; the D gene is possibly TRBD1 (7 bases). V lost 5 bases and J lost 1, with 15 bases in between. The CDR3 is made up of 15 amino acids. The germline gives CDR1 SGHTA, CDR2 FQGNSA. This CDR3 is CASSPDRDFSYEQYF. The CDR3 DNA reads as TGTGCCAGCAGCCCTGACAGGGACTTTTCCTACGAGCAGTACTTC.

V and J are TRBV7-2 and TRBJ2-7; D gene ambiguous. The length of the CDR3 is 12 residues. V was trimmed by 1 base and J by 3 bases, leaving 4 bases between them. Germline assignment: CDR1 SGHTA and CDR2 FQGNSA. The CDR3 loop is CASSLGRYEQYF. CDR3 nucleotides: TGTGCCAGCAGCTTAGGTCGCTACGAGCAGTACTTC.

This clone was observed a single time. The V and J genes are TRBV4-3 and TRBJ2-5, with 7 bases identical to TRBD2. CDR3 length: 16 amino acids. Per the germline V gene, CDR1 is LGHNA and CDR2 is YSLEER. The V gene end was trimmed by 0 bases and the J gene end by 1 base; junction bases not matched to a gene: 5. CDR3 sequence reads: CASSQDGLAVQETQYF. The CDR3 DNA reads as TGCGCCAGCAGCCAAGATGGGCTAGCGGTCCAAGAGACCCAGTACTTC.

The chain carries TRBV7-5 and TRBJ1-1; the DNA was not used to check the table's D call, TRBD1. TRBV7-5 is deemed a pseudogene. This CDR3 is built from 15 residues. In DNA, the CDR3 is TGTGTCAGAAGCTTAAGGCCCCAGGGGGACACTGAAGCTTTCTTT. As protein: CVRSLRPQGDTEAFF.

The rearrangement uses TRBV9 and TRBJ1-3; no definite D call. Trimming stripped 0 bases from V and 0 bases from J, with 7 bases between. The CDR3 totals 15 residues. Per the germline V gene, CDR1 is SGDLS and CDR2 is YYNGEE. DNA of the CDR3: TGTGCCAGCAGCGTAGATCTTATCTCTGGAAACACCATATATTTT. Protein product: CASSVDLISGNTIYF.

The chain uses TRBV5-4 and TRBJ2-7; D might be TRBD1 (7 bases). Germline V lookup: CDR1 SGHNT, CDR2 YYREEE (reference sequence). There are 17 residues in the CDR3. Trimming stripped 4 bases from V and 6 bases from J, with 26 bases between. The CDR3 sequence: CASSPRGRGGVIREQYF. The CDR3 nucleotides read TGTGCCAGCAGCCCAAGGGGGCGGGGAGGAGTGATACGCGAGCAGTACTTC.

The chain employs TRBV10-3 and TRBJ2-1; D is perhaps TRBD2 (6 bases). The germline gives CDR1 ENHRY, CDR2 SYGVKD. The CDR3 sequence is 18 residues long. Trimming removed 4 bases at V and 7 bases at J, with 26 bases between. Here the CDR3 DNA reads TGTGCCATCAGTGGTGGTGGGGTGTGGGAGGAGTCCGAGAATGAGCAGTTCTTC. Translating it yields CAISGGGVWEESENEQFF.

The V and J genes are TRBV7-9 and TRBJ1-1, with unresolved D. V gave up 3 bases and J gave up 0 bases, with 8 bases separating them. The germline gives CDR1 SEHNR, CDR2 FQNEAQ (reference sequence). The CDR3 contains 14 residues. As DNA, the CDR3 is TGTGCCAGCAGCTTTGAGGTTTTGAACACTGAAGCTTTCTTT. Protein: CASSFEVLNTEAFF.

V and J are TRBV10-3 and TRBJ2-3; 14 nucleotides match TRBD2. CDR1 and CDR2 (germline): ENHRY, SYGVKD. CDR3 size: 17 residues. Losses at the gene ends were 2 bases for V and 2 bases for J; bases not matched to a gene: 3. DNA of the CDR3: TGTGCCATCAGTGAGGGGACTAGCGGGAGTGCCACAGATACGCAGTATTTT. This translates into CAISEGTSGSATDTQYF.

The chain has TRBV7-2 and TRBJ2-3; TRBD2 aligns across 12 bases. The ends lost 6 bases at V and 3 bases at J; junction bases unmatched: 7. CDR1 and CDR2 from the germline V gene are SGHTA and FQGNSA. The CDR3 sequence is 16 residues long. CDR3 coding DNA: TGTGCCAGCAGTCGCGGACTAGCGGGATCGACAGATACGCAGTATTTT. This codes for CASSRGLAGSTDTQYF.

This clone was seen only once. The CDR3 sequence is CASSTGGSYEQYF. In DNA, the CDR3 is TGTGCCAGCAGCACGGGTGGATCCTACGAGCAGTACTTC. The chain combines TRBV11-3 with TRBJ2-7, with D hard to call. Germline loops: CDR1 SGHNT, CDR2 YENEEA. The CDR3 extends over 13 amino acids. V shed 5 bases and J shed 1 base, with 9 bases lying between them. The full variable domain, completed using reference TRBV11-3 and TRBJ2-7, is EAGVVQSPRYKIIEKKQPVAFWCNPISGHNTLYWYLQNLGQGPELLIRYENEEAVDDSQLPKDRFSAERLKGVDSTLKIQPAELGDSAVYLCASSTGGSYEQYFGPGTRLTVT.

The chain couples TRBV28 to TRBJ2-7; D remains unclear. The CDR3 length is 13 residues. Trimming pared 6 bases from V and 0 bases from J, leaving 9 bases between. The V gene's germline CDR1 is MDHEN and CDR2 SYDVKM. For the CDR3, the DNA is TGTGCCAGCAGCGTGCCCATCTCCTACGAGCAGTACTTC. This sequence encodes CASSVPISYEQYF.

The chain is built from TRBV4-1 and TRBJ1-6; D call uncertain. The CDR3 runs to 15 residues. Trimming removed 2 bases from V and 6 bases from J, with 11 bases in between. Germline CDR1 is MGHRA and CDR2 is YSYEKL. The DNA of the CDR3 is TGCGCCAGCAGCCAAACAAAATCCGGTAATTCACCCCTCCACTTT. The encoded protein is CASSQTKSGNSPLHF.

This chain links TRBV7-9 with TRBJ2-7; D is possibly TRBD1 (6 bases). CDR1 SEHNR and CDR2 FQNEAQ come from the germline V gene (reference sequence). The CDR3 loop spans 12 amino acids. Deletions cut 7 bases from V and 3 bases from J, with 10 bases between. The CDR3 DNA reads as TGTGCCAGCACCCGGACAGACTACGAGCAGTACTTC. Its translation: CASTRTDYEQYF.

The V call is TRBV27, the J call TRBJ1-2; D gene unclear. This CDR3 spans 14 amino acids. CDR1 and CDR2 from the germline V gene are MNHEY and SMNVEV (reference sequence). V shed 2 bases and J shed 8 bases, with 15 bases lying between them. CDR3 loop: CASSLSFAFGGYTF. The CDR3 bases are TGTGCCAGCAGTTTAAGCTTTGCGTTCGGAGGCTACACCTTC.

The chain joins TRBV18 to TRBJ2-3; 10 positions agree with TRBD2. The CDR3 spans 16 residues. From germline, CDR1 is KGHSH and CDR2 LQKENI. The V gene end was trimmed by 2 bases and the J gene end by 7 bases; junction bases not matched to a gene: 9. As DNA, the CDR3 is TGTGCCAGCTCACCATCTAGCGGGAGAGGTTCAAATACGCAGTATTTT. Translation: CASSPSSGRGSNTQYF. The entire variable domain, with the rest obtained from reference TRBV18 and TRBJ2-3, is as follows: NAGVMQNPRHLVRRRGQEARLRCSPMKGHSHVYWYRQLPEEGLKFMVYLQKENIIDESGMPKERFSAEFPKEGPSILRIQQVVRGDSAAYFCASSPSSGRGSNTQYFGPGTRLTVL.

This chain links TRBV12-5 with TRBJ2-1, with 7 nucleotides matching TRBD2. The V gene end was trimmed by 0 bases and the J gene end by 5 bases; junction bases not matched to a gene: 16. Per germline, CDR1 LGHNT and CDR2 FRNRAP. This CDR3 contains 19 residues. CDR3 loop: CASGLVRRGVSGTNNEQFF. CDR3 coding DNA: TGTGCTAGTGGTTTGGTAAGACGGGGGGTGTCGGGTACAAACAATGAGCAGTTCTTC.

The CDR3 sequence is CASSLALDRRRVRADTQYF. In nucleotides, the CDR3 is TGCGCCAGCAGCTTGGCCTTGGATAGGAGACGAGTTAGGGCAGATACGCAGTATTTT. The chain joins TRBV5-1 to TRBJ2-3; D uncertain. Germline V CDR1 and CDR2: SGHRS, YFSETQ. This CDR3 is 19 amino acids long. Trimming pared 0 bases from V and 4 bases from J, leaving 24 bases between.

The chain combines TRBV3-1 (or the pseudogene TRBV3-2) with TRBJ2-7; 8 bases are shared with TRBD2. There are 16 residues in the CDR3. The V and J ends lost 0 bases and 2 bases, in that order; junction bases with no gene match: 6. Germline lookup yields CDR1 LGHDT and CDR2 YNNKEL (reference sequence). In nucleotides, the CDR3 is TGTGCCAGCAGCCAAGATATTACTAGCGGAGCCTACGAGCAGTACTTC. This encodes CASSQDITSGAYEQYF.

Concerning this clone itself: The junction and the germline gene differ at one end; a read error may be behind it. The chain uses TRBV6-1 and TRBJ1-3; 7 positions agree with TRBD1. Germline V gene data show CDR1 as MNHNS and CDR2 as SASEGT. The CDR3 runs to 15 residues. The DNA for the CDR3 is TGTGCCAGCAGGGAAGAGGGGGCGAGAGGAAACACCATATATTTT. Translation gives CASREEGARGNTIYF.

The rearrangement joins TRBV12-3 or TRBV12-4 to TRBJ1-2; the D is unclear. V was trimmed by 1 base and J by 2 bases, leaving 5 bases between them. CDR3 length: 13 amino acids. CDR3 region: CASSLGLNYGYTF. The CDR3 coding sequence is TGTGCCAGCAGTTTAGGGTTGAACTATGGCTACACCTTC.

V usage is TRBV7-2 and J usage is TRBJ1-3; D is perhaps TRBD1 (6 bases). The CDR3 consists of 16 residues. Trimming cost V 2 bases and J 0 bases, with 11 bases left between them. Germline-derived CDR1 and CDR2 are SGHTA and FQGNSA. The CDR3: CASSLFRGGSGNTIYF. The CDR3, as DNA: TGTGCCAGCAGCTTATTCAGAGGGGGCTCTGGAAACACCATATATTTT.

This CDR3 reads CASSLGSDSSPREQYF. In DNA, the CDR3 is TGCGCCAGCAGCTTGGGTTCGGACAGCTCTCCTAGGGAGCAGTACTTC. The V and J genes are TRBV5-1 and TRBJ2-7; D possibly corresponds to TRBD1 (6 bases). The CDR3 has 16 residues. Germline assignment: CDR1 SGHRS and CDR2 YFSETQ. With 0 bases removed from V and 7 bases from J, the gap between germline ends came to 20 bases.

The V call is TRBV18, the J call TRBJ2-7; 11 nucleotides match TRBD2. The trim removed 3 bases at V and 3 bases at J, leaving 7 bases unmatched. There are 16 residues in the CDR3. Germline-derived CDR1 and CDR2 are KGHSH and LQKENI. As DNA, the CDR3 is TGTGCCAGCTCACCGGGACTAGCGGTGATGGGCTACGAGCAGTACTTC. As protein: CASSPGLAVMGYEQYF.

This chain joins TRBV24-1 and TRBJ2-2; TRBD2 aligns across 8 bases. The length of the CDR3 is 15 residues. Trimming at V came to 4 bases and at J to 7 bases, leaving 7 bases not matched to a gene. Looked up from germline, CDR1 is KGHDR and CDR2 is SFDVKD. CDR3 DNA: TGTGCCACCAGTGAGCCCCGGAGCGGGGGCGGGGAGCTGTTTTTT. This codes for CATSEPRSGGGELFF.

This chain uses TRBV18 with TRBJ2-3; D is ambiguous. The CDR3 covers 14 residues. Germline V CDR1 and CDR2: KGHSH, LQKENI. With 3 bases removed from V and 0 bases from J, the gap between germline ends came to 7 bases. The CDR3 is CASSPRESTDTQYF. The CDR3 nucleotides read TGTGCCAGCTCACCCCGAGAGAGCACAGATACGCAGTATTTT.